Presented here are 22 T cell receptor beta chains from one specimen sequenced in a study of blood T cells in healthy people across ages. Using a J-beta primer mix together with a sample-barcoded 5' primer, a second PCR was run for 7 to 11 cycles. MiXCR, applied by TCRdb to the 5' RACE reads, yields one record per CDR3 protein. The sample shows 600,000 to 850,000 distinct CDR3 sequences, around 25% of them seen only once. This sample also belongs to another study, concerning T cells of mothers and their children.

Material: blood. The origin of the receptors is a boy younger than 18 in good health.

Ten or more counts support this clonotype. CDR3 nucleotide sequence: TGTGCCAGCAGACAGGGGACCTACGAGCAGTACTTC. This translates into CASRQGTYEQYF. The rearrangement uses TRBV25-1 and TRBJ2-7; 7 bases are shared with TRBD1. Germline V gene data show CDR1 as MGHDK and CDR2 as SYGVNS. This CDR3 has 12 amino acids. Germline trimming cut 6 bases from V and 2 bases from J; bases unmatched to any gene: 1.

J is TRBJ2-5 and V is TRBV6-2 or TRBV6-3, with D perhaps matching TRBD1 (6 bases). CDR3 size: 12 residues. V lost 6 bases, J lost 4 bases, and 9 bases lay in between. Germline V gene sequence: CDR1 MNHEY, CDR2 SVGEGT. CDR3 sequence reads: CASSNRVETQYF. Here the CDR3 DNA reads TGTGCCAGCAGCAACAGGGTAGAGACCCAGTACTTC.

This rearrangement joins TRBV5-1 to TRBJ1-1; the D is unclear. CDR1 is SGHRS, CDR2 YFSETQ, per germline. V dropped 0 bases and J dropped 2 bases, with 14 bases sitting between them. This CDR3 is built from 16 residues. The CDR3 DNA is TGCGCCAGCAGCTTGGTGGCAGGAGGTAGTAACACTGAAGCTTTCTTT. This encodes CASSLVAGGSNTEAFF. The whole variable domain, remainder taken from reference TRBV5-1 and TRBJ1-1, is KAGVTQTPRYLIKTRGQQVTLSCSPISGHRSVSWYQQTPGQGLQFLFEYFSETQRNKGNFPGRFSGRQFSNSRSEMNVSTLELGDSALYLCASSLVAGGSNTEAFFGQGTRLTVV.

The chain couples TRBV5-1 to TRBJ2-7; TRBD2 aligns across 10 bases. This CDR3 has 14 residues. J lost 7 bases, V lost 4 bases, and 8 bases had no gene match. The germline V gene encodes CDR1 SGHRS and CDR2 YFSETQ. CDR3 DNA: TGCGCCAGCAGCAATAGCGGGGGGCCGCAGGAGCAGTACTTC. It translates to CASSNSGGPQEQYF.

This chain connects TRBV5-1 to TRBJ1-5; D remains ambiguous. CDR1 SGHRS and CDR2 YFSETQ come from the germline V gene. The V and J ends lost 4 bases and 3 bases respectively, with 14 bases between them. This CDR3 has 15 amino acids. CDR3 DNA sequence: TGCGCCAGCAGCCTAGACGGGGTACCCAATCAGCCCCAGCATTTT. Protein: CASSLDGVPNQPQHF. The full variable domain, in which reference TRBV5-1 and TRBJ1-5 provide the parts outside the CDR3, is KAGVTQTPRYLIKTRGQQVTLSCSPISGHRSVSWYQQTPGQGLQFLFEYFSETQRNKGNFPGRFSGRQFSNSRSEMNVSTLELGDSALYLCASSLDGVPNQPQHFGDGTRLSIL.

The chain's CDR3 is CSARGAAGRHEQYF. Written as DNA, the CDR3 is TGCAGCGCCAGAGGGGCTGCAGGTCGGCACGAGCAGTACTTC. The V call is TRBV29-1, the J call TRBJ2-7; possibly TRBD1 or TRBD2 for D (5 bases each). Germline V CDR1 and CDR2: SQVTM, ANQGSEA. The CDR3 sequence is 14 residues long. V was pared by 7 bases and J by 5 bases, with 21 bases between.

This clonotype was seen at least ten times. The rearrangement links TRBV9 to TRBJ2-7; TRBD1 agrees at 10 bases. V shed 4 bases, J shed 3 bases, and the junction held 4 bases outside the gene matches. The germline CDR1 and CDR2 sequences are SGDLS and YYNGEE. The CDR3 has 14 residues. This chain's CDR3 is CASSSRTGGYEQYF. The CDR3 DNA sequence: TGTGCCAGCAGCTCGAGGACAGGGGGCTACGAGCAGTACTTC.

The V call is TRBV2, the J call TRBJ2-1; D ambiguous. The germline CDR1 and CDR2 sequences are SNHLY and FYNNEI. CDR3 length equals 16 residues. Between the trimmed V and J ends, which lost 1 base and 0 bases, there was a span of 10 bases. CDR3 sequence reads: CASSEEDRPSYNEQFF. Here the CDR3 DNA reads TGTGCCAGCAGTGAAGAGGACCGACCCTCCTACAATGAGCAGTTCTTC.

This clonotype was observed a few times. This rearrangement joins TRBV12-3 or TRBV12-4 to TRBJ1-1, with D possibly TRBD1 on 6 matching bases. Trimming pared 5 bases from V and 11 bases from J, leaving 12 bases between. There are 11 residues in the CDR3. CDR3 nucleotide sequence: TGTGCCAGCAGTACAGGGCAGGACGCTTTCTTT. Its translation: CASSTGQDAFF.

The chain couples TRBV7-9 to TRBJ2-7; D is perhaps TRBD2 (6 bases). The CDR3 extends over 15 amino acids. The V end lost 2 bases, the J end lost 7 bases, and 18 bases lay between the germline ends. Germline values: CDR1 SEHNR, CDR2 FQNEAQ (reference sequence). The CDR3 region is CASSLTPGLPGEQYF. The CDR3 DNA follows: TGTGCCAGCAGCTTAACTCCGGGACTCCCGGGGGAGCAGTACTTC.

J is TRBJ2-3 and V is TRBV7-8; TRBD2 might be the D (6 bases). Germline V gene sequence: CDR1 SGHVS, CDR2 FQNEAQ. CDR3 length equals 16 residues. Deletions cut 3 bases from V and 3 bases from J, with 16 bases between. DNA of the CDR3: TGTGCCAGCAGCTTCGCACTGGCGGGATTAACAGATACGCAGTATTTT. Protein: CASSFALAGLTDTQYF.

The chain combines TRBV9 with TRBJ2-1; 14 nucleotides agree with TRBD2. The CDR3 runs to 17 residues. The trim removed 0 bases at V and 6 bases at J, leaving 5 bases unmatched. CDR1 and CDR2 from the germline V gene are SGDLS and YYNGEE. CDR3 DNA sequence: TGTGCCAGCAGCGTAGGACTAGCGGGGGGGCCGGGCAATGAGCAGTTCTTC. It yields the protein CASSVGLAGGPGNEQFF.

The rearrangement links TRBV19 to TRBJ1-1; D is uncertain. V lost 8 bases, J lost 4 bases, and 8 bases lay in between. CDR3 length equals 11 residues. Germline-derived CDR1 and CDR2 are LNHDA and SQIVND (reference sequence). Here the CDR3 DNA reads TGTGCCAGTGCAAGCGGCACTGAAGCTTTCTTT. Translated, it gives CASASGTEAFF.

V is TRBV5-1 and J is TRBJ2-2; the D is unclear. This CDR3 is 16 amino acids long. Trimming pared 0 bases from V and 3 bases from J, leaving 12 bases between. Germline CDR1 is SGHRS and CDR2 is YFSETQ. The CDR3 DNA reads TGCGCCAGCAGCTTGGACCCAGCATCGGACACCGGGGAGCTGTTTTTT. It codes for CASSLDPASDTGELFF.

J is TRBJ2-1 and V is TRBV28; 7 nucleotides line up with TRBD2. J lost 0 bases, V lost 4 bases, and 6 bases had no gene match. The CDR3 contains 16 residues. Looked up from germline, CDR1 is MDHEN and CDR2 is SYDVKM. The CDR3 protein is CASSSPTGGSYNEQFF. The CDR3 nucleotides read TGTGCCAGCAGTTCCCCGACGGGGGGCTCCTACAATGAGCAGTTCTTC.

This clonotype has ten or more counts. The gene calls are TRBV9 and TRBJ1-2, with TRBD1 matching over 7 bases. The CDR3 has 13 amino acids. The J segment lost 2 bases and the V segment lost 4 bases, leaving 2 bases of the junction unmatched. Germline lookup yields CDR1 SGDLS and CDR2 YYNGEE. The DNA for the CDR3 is TGTGCCAGCAGCTTACAGGGGAACTATGGCTACACCTTC. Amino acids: CASSLQGNYGYTF.

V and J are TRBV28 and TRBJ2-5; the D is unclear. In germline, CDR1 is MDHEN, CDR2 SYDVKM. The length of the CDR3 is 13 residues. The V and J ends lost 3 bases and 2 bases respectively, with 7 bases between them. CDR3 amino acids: CASSFEVQETQYF. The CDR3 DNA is TGTGCCAGCAGTTTTGAGGTGCAAGAGACCCAGTACTTC.

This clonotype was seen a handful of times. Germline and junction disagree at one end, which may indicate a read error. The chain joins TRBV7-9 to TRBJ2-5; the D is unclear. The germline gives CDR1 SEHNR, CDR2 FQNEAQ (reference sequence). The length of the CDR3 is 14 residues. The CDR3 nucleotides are TGTGCTAGCAGCGTCTCAGGCCCTGGGGAGACCCAGTACTTC. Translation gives CASSVSGPGETQYF.

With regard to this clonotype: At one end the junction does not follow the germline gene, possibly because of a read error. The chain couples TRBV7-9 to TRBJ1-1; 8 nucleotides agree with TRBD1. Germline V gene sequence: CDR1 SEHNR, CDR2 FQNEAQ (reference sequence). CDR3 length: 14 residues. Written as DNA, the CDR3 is TGTGCCAGTAGCTTAGTCCAGGGGGCCGTAGGAGCTTTCTTT. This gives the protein CASSLVQGAVGAFF. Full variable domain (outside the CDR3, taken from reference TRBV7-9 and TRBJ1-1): DTGVSQNPRHKITKRGQNVTFRCDPISEHNRLYWYRQTLGQGPEFLTYFQNEAQLEKSRLLSDRFSAERPKGSFSTLEIQRTEQGDSAMYLCASSLVQGAVGAFFGQGTRLTVV.

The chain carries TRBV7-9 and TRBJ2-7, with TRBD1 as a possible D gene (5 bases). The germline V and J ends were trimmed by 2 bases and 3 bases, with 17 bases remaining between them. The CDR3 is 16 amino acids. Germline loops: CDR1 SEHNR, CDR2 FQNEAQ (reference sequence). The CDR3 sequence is CASSLWGQGQGYEQYF. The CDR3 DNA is TGTGCCAGCAGCTTATGGGGCCAAGGACAAGGCTACGAGCAGTACTTC. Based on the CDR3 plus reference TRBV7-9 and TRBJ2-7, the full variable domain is DTGVSQNPRHKITKRGQNVTFRCDPISEHNRLYWYRQTLGQGPEFLTYFQNEAQLEKSRLLSDRFSAERPKGSFSTLEIQRTEQGDSAMYLCASSLWGQGQGYEQYFGPGTRLTVT.

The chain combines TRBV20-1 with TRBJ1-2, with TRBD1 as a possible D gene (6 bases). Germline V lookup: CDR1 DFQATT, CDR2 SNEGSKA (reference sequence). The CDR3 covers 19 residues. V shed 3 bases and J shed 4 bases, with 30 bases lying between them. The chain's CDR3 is CSARDDDHRDYILGYGYTF. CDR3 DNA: TGCAGTGCTAGGGATGATGATCACAGGGATTATATTTTAGGCTATGGCTACACCTTC.

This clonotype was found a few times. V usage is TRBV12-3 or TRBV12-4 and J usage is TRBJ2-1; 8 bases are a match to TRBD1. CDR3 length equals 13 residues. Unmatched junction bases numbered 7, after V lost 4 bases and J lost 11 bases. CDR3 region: CASSSADRAKQFF. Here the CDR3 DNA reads TGTGCCAGCAGTTCGGCGGACAGGGCGAAGCAGTTCTTC.